This TCR beta chain was captured by sequencing in a study of T cells of healthy individuals. This clonotype showed up many times. TCRdb re-called the 5' RACE reads through MiXCR, storing one row per CDR3 protein. The table records some 82,000 distinct CDR3 sequences, around 5.1% of them present only once. The CDR3 consists of 17 residues. The V and J ends lost 0 bases and 0 bases respectively, with 9 bases between them. This chain uses TRBV12-3 or TRBV12-4 with TRBJ2-6, with D perhaps assigned TRBD1 or TRBD2 (5 bases each). This receptor was taken from a female donor in good health. The CDR3 nucleotides read TGTGCCAGCAGTTTAGCGCGAGGGGTCTCTGGGGCCAACGTCCTGACTTTC. It translates to CASSLARGVSGANVLTF.